This entry describes one T cell receptor (beta chain). At least ten counts were recorded for this clonotype. The specificity of this receptor is unknown. Qualities for individual bases were not recorded, and no much larger clone is one base off. The instrument given in TCRdb is Illumina HiSeq 2000. TCR beta chain libraries were generated through multiplex PCR amplification. The amplified TCR beta chain products were analyzed by high-throughput sequencing. Through fastp at Q25 and MiXCR, TCRdb rebuilt clones from the public reads, retaining in-frame beta chains. Merged by CDR3 protein, the rows form single entries marked with the most common genes and DNA. This sample lists 50,000 to 75,000 distinct CDR3 sequences; approximately 62% were detected once. 15% to 20% of the sample is held by the ten biggest clonotypes. The data were taken from a study of breast tumors, draining lymph nodes, adjacent tissues listed by TCRdb under 2016. The study in broad terms: The study compared TCR beta repertoires across tumor, adjacent nontumor tissue and axillary lymph nodes from breast cancer patients. The study was designed to assess the relationships and possible T-cell exchange between tumor, surrounding tissue and draining lymph node repertoires in human breast cancer.

The CDR3 goes from the cysteine to the phenylalanine over 17 residues. The CDR3 DNA has 51 bases and is translated from base 1. CDR1 SGDLS and CDR2 YYNGEE are derived from the germline V gene. V is cut by 4 bases and J by 6 bases, and the space between the germline ends is 23 bases. Summary of the overall study and its limitations: T-cell repertoire diversity in tumors was found to be lower than in lymph nodes but higher than in nontumor tissue, and preferential V and J gene usage was observed. The data were considered consistent with most tumor T cells being derived from the lymph node and subsequently expanding within tumor tissue. Tumor and nontumor tissue repertoires were significantly more similar in luminal-like than in basal-like breast cancer. Rather than being directly demonstrated, the conclusion that tumor T cells originate in lymph nodes was presented as consistent with a hypothesis.

This clonotype was sampled from a female donor with breast cancer. Some clones in this sample may be carry-over from other donors' samples. The source material was breast tumor tissue. The chain joins TRBV9 to TRBJ2-1; no confident D gene assignment can be made. CDR3 loop: CASSYRAAAAVANEQFF. The sequenced DNA is TGTGCCAGCAGCTACCGAGCAGCCGCGGCGGTGGCCAATGAGCAGTTCTTC.